The entry below gives a single T cell receptor beta chain sequence along with its context. Its target is unknown. Naive CD8 cells lacked CD45RO and underwent positive selection for CCR7, leaving out terminally differentiated effector memory CD45RA+ cells. This sample was included in a study of shared clonotypes between healthy human individuals. Study-wide results and caveats: Few donors restricted represented genetic and exposure-history diversity.

There are 16 residues in the CDR3. CDR1 and CDR2 (germline): MDHEN, SYDVKM. Trimming cost V 5 bases and J 8 bases; bases outside gene matches: 14. Each subset's genomic DNA was split evenly across several immunoSEQ plates. Sequencing was performed with immunoSEQ multiplex PCR; in TCRdb, only in-frame clones are kept and a portion is missing. The data show more than 2 million clones, 93% seen once. This receptor was taken from a man aged 18-30 years in good health. Some clones in this sample may be carry-over from other donors' samples. The sample taken for sequencing was naive CD8+ T cells from PBMCs. This chain joins TRBV28 and TRBJ2-1; TRBD2 aligns across 8 bases. CDR3 protein: CASSPSSGLGLDEQFF. The CDR3 DNA reads as TGTGCCAGCAGTCCTTCTAGCGGGCTGGGTCTGGATGAGCAGTTCTTC.